This is a list of T cell receptor beta chains from one sample in a study of cytomegalovirus exposure and HLA in healthy donors. Repertoires were generated with immunoSEQ multiplex PCR, while TCRdb's copy carries only in-frame clones and drops some. Found here are about 150,000 clones, over 65% of them singletons; the top ten hold around 1.9%. Material: PBMCs. Every receptor here comes from a man aged 30 to 39 in good health and CMV-seronegative. CDR3s include the opening cysteine and the closing phenylalanine or tryptophan. The D gene is left open where the match is weak. Clone size, where shown, is once, few, many, or a class for clones that have expanded.

size: few; D: TRBD1; V: TRBV4-1; J: TRBJ2-3; DNA: TGCGCCAGCAGCCAAGAGGGGACAGAGCTTTATCCGCAGTATTTT; CDR3: CASSQEGTELYPQYF
size: NA; D: NA; V: TRBV7-9; J: TRBJ1-6; DNA: TGTGCCAGCAGCTTAGGGAGCTCCTATAATTCACCCCTCCACTTT; CDR3: CASSLGSSYNSPLHF
size: once; D: TRBD2; V: TRBV14; J: TRBJ2-1; DNA: TGTGCCAGCAGCACCGGGACTAGCGGTTACAATGAGCAGTTCTTC; CDR3: CASSTGTSGYNEQFF
size: NA; D: NA; V: TRBV28; J: TRBJ2-7; DNA: TGTGCCAGCAGTCCGAGAGGCGAGCAGTACTTC; CDR3: CASSPRGEQYF
size: few; D: TRBD2; V: TRBV6-1; J: TRBJ2-7; DNA: TGTGCCAGCAGTGAAGCGCCTAGCGGTCTCTCCTACGAGCAGTACTTC; CDR3: CASSEAPSGLSYEQYF
size: NA; D: TRBD1; V: TRBV19; J: TRBJ1-1; DNA: TGTGCCAGTAGCCCGGACAGGGGCCACTACACTGAAGCTTTCTTT; CDR3: CASSPDRGHYTEAFF
size: NA; D: TRBD1; V: TRBV27; J: TRBJ1-1; DNA: TGTGCCAGCAGTTTTGGGACAGGGGGCTCGAACACTGAAGCTTTCTTT; CDR3: CASSFGTGGSNTEAFF
size: NA; D: TRBD1; V: TRBV6-1; J: TRBJ2-3; DNA: TGTGCCAGCAGTGCCGGGGACAGGGTAGCAGATACGCAGTATTTT; CDR3: CASSAGDRVADTQYF
size: NA; D: NA; V: TRBV4-1; J: TRBJ1-1; DNA: TGCGCCAGCAGCCAAGATCTTGGACAGAACACTGAAGCTTTCTTT; CDR3: CASSQDLGQNTEAFF
size: NA; D: NA; V: TRBV5-1; J: TRBJ2-7; DNA: TGCGCCAGCAGCTTGGTGCAATTAGAAGAGCAGTACTTC; CDR3: CASSLVQLEEQYF
size: NA; D: NA; V: TRBV5-1; J: TRBJ1-1; DNA: TGCGCCAGCAGCTTGTCAGGCAGGAACACTGAAGCTTTCTTT; CDR3: CASSLSGRNTEAFF
size: NA; D: NA; V: TRBV6-1; J: TRBJ1-1; DNA: TGTGCCAGCAGTGACTTTAGATTAACTTTCTTT; CDR3: CASSDFRLTFF
size: few; D: TRBD2; V: TRBV11-2; J: TRBJ2-7; DNA: TGTGCCAGCAGCTTAGGGGTAGCGGGGGCCTACGAGCAGTACTTC; CDR3: CASSLGVAGAYEQYF
size: NA; D: NA; V: TRBV4-2; J: TRBJ1-3; DNA: TGTGCCAGCAGCCAGGTACAGGGAGGGAGCTCTGGAAACACCATATATTTT; CDR3: CASSQVQGGSSGNTIYF
size: NA; D: NA; V: TRBV29-1; J: TRBJ2-2; DNA: TGCAGCGCTTCGACACCATTGAACACCGGGGAGCTGTTTTTT; CDR3: CSASTPLNTGELFF
size: NA; D: NA; V: TRBV6-1; J: TRBJ2-3; DNA: TGTGCCAGCAGTGAAGAGACAACCACAGATACGCAGTATTTT; CDR3: CASSEETTTDTQYF